These 4 T cell receptor beta chains were sequenced from one sample in a study of T cell responses to AZD1222 COVID-19 vaccine (dated by TCRdb to the early 2020s). The library was obtained by the immunoSEQ multiplex PCR assay. TCRdb stores this immuneACCESS table with in-frame sequences only. Part of the clones is absent; in the studies checked, under half of the shortfall reflects unresolved V genes, and no reason is known for the rest. The sample records around 87,000 clones, around 86% of which are singletons. Approximately 10% of the sample lies in the top ten. In light of the paper, this sample's time point label describes: baseline before first vaccination. This specimen consisted of peripheral blood, obtained on day 0 of AZD1222 vaccination. These receptors were collected from an adult in good health.

The V call is TRBV7-2, the J call TRBJ1-1, with D unclear. The CDR3 spans 14 residues. V was shortened by 2 bases and J by 4 bases, with 11 bases between the two germline ends. Germline lookup yields CDR1 SGHTA and CDR2 FQGNSA. CDR3 in amino acids: CASSLSLGFTEAFF. The CDR3 DNA is TGTGCCAGCAGCTTATCTTTGGGTTTCACTGAAGCTTTCTTT.

V usage is TRBV3-1 (or the pseudogene TRBV3-2) and J usage is TRBJ2-7; D not certain. This CDR3 is 12 amino acids long. Germline loops: CDR1 LGHDT, CDR2 YNNKEL (reference sequence). The ends were cut back, 3 bases at V and 3 bases at J, with 6 bases in the middle. CDR3 nucleotide sequence: TGTGCCAGCAGCCAGGGCATCTACGAGCAGTACTTC. It yields the protein CASSQGIYEQYF.

The V call is TRBV28, the J call TRBJ1-5; D call uncertain. The CDR3 length is 12 residues. The germline V gene encodes CDR1 MDHEN and CDR2 SYDVKM. Trimming cost V 6 bases and J 4 bases, with 7 bases left between them. CDR3 in amino acids: CASRSSNQPQHF. The CDR3, as DNA: TGTGCCAGCAGGTCAAGTAATCAGCCCCAGCATTTT.

The chain recombines TRBV7-8 with TRBJ1-2; possibly TRBD1 for D (6 bases). There are 13 residues in the CDR3. Germline V gives CDR1 SGHVS, CDR2 FQNEAQ. V gave up 1 base and J gave up 8 bases, with 11 bases separating them. The CDR3 sequence is CASSLVARGGYTF. The DNA of the CDR3 is TGTGCCAGCAGCTTAGTTGCAAGGGGGGGCTACACCTTC.